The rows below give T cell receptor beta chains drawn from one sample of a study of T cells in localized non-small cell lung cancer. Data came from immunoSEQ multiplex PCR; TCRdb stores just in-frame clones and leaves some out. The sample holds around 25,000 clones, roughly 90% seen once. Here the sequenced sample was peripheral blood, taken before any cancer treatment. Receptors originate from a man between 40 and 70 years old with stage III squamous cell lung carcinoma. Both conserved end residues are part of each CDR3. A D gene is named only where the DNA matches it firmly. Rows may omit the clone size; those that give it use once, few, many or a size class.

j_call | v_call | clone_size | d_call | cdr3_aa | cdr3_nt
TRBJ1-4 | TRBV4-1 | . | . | CASSQAGIGTSEKLFF | TGCGCCAGCAGCCAAGCAGGGATTGGAACTAGTGAAAAACTGTTTTTT
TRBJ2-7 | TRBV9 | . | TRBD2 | CASSPGTSGMYEQYF | TGTGCCAGCAGCCCGGGGACTAGCGGGATGTACGAGCAGTACTTC
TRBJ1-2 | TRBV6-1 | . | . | CASSTGPLGAVGYTF | TGTGCCAGCAGCACAGGACCGCTAGGGGCCGTCGGCTACACCTTC
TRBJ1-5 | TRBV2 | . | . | CASRGGSYSNQPQHF | TGTGCCAGCAGGGGAGGCAGTTATAGCAATCAGCCCCAGCATTTT
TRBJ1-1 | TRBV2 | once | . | CASTQLGRNTEAFF | TGTGCCAGTACTCAGCTTGGCAGAAACACTGAAGCTTTCTTT
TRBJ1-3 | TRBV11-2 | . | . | CASSPSMNTIYF | TGTGCCAGCAGCCCCTCTATGAACACCATATATTTT
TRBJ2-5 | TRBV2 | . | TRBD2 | CACRLAVYQETQYF | TGTGCCTGCCGACTAGCGGTGTACCAAGAGACCCAGTACTTC
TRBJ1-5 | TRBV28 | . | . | CASSWGAGSNQPQHF | TGTGCCAGCAGTTGGGGGGCAGGGTCCAATCAGCCCCAGCATTTT
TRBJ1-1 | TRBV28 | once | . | CASSLRSGTAEAFF | TGTGCCAGCAGTTTAAGGTCCGGGACCGCTGAAGCTTTCTTT
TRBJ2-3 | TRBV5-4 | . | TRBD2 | CASSLDGGRDTQYF | TGTGCCAGCAGCTTGGACGGCGGGAGAGATACGCAGTATTTT
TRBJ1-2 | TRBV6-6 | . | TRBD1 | CASSYSTGSKSGYTF | TGTGCCAGCAGTTACTCGACAGGGTCTAAGAGTGGCTACACCTTC
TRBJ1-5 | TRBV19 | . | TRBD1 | CASRTDREVYQPQHF | TGTGCCAGTAGGACAGACAGGGAGGTTTATCAGCCCCAGCATTTT
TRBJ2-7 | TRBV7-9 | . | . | CASSSGRGASYEQYF | TGTGCCAGCAGCTCAGGCCGGGGGGCCAGCTACGAGCAGTACTTC
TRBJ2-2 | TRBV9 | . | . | CASSVDHLNTGELFF | TGTGCCAGCAGCGTAGATCACCTGAACACCGGGGAGCTGTTTTTT
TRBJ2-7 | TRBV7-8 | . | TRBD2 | CASSPTRLTSGSTYEQYF | TGTGCCAGCAGCCCAACCCGGCTCACTAGCGGGAGTACCTACGAGCAGTACTTC
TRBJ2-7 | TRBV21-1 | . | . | CASLGTPEGDEQYF | TGTGCCAGCCTCGGGACACCGGAGGGGGACGAGCAGTACTTC
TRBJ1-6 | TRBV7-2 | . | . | CASSLVVGDINNSPLHF | TGTGCCAGCAGCTTAGTTGTAGGGGACATTAATAATTCACCCCTCCACTTT
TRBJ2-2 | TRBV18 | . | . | CASSPVTGRGTGELFF | TGTGCCAGCTCACCAGTGACAGGGCGGGGCACCGGGGAGCTGTTTTTT
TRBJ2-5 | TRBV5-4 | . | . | CASSLETFQETQYF | TGTGCCAGCAGCTTGGAAACTTTCCAAGAGACCCAGTACTTC
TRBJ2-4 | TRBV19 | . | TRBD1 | CASSIEGDRGRLGAKNIQYF | TGTGCCAGTAGTATAGAAGGGGACAGGGGGCGGTTGGGTGCCAAAAACATTCAGTACTTC
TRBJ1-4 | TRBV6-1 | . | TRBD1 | CASSPPGQNNEKLFF | TGTGCCAGCAGCCCGCCGGGACAGAATAATGAAAAACTGTTTTTT
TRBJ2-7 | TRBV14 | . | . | CASSQGQGGYEQYF | TGTGCCAGCAGCCAAGGACAGGGAGGCTACGAGCAGTACTTC
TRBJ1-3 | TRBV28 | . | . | CASSYGNTIYF | TGTGCCAGCAGTTACGGAAACACCATATATTTT